This T cell receptor beta chain comes out of a study of blood T cell repertoires in COVID-19. Study as a whole: PBMCs, B-cell-depleted T cells, or T cells were the source of the cDNA or gDNA that made up the material.

Methods used by the authors: Estimation of nucleated cell counts was performed using reference gene primer amplification. Using immunoSEQ multiplex PCR, the repertoire was profiled, and TCRdb retains in-frame clones only, with some absent. Clone size and V and J calls were adopted from that table, with D and trimming inferred from the DNA. The sample has about 140,000 clones; roughly 80% are singletons. Ages ranged from about 18 to 89 years, with residence in around 24 US areas. The study assigned cohorts using participant-reported clinical history. V was clipped by 0 bases and J by 2 bases; unmatched bases: 4. The CDR3 consists of 16 residues. Per germline, CDR1 SGHAT and CDR2 FQNNGV.

This clonotype was sampled from a man aged 40-49 years with acute COVID-19. The gene calls are TRBV11-2 and TRBJ2-7; TRBD1 matches 10 bases. Specimen: PBMCs or T cells enriched from blood (not recorded which). The CDR3 sequence: CASSLETGGAPYEQYF. The CDR3 region has the DNA TGTGCCAGCAGCTTAGAGACAGGGGGCGCCCCCTACGAGCAGTACTTC.